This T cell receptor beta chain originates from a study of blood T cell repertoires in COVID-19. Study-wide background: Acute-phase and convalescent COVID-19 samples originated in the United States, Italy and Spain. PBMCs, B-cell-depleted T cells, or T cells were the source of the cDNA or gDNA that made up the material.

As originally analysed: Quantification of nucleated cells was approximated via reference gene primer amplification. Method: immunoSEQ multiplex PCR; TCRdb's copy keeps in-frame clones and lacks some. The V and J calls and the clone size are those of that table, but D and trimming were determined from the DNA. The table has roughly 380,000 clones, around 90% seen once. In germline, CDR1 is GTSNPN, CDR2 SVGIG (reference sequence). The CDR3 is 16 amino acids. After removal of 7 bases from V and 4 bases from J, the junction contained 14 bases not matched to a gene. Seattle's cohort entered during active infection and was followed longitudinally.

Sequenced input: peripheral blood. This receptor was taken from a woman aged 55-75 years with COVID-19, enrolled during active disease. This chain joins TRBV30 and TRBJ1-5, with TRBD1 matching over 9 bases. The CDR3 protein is CASGTGWQVGNQPQHF. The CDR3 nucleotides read TGTGCCTCTGGGACAGGGTGGCAGGTTGGTAATCAGCCCCAGCATTTT.